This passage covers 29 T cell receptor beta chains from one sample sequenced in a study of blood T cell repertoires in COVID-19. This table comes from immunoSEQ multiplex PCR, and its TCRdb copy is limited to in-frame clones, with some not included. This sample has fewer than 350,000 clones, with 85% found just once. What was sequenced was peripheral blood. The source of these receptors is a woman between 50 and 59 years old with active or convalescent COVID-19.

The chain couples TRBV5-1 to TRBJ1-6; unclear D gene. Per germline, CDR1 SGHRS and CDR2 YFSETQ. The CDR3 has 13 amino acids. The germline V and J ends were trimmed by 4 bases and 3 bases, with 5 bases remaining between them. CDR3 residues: CASSPSYNSPLHF. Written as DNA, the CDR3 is TGCGCCAGCAGCCCGAGCTATAATTCACCCCTCCACTTT. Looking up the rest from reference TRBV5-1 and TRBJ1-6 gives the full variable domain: KAGVTQTPRYLIKTRGQQVTLSCSPISGHRSVSWYQQTPGQGLQFLFEYFSETQRNKGNFPGRFSGRQFSNSRSEMNVSTLELGDSALYLCASSPSYNSPLHFGNGTRLTVT.

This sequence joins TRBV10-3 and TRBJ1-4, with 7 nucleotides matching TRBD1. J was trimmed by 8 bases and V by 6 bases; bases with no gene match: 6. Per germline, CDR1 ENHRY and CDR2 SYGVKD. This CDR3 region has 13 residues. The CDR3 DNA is TGTGCCATCAGGGGACAGATTGGAGAAAAACTGTTTTTT. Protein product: CAIRGQIGEKLFF.

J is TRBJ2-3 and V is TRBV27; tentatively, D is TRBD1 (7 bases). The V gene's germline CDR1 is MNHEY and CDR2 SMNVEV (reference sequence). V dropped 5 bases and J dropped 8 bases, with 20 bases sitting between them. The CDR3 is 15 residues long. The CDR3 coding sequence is TGTGCCAGCAGTGGGGCAGGGGGAGGAAGGGGTACGCAGTATTTT. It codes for CASSGAGGGRGTQYF.

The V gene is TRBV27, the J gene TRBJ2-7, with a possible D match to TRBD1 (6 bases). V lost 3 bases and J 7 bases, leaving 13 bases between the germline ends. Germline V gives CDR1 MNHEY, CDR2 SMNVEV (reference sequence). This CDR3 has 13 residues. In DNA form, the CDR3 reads TGTGCCAGCAGTTTTAACAGGGTCAGGGAGCAGTACTTC. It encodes CASSFNRVREQYF.

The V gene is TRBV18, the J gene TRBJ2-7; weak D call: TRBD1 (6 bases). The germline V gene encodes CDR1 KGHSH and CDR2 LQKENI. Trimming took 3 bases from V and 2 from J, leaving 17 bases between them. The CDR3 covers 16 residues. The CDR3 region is CASSPRETGWTYEQYF. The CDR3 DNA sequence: TGTGCCAGCTCACCCCGTGAGACAGGCTGGACCTACGAGCAGTACTTC. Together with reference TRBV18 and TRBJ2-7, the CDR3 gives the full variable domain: NAGVMQNPRHLVRRRGQEARLRCSPMKGHSHVYWYRQLPEEGLKFMVYLQKENIIDESGMPKERFSAEFPKEGPSILRIQQVVRGDSAAYFCASSPRETGWTYEQYFGPGTRLTVT.

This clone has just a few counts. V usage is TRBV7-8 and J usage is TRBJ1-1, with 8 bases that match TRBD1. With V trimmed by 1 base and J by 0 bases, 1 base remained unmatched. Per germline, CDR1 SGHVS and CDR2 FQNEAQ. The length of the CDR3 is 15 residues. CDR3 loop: CASSLVTGVNTEAFF. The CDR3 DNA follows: TGTGCCAGCAGCTTAGTGACAGGGGTGAACACTGAAGCTTTCTTT.

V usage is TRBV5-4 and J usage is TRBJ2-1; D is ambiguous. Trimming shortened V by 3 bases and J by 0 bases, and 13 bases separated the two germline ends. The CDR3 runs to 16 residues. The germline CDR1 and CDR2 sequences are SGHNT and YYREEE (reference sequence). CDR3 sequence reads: CASSSKTGSSYNEQFF. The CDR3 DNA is TGTGCCAGCAGCTCAAAGACTGGTAGCTCCTACAATGAGCAGTTCTTC.

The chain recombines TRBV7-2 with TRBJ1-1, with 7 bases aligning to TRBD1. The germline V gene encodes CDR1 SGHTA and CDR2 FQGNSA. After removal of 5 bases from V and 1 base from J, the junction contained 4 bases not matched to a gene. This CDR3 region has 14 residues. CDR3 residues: CASSLRTGNTEAFF. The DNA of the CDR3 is TGTGCCAGCAGCCTTAGGACAGGGAACACTGAAGCTTTCTTT.

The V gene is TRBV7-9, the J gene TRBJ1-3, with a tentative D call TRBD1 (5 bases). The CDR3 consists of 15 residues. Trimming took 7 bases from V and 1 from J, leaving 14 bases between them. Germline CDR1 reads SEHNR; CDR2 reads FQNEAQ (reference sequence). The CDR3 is CASTELGGSGNTIYF. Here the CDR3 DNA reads TGTGCCAGCACCGAGCTGGGGGGATCTGGAAACACCATATATTTT. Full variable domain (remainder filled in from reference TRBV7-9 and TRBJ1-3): DTGVSQNPRHKITKRGQNVTFRCDPISEHNRLYWYRQTLGQGPEFLTYFQNEAQLEKSRLLSDRFSAERPKGSFSTLEIQRTEQGDSAMYLCASTELGGSGNTIYFGEGSWLTVV.

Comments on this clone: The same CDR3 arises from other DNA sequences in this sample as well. The CDR3 region has the DNA TGTGCCAGCAGCGTTGGGAGGAGCTCCTACAATGAGCAGTTCTTC. This codes for CASSVGRSSYNEQFF. The chain couples TRBV9 to TRBJ2-1, with D tentatively TRBD2 (6 bases). The CDR3 extends over 15 amino acids. V was cut by 2 bases and J by 0 bases, with 9 bases left in between. Germline-derived CDR1 and CDR2 are SGDLS and YYNGEE. The whole variable domain, filled in from reference TRBV9 and TRBJ2-1, reads DSGVTQTPKHLITATGQRVTLRCSPRSGDLSVYWYQQSLDQGLQFLIQYYNGEERAKGNILERFSAQQFPDLHSELNLSSLELGDSALYFCASSVGRSSYNEQFFGPGTRLTVL.

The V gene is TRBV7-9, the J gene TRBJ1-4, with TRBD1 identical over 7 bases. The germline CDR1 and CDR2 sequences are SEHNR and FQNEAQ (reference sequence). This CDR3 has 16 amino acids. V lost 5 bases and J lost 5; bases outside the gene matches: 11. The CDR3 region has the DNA TGTGCCAGCAGCCCTCAACTCAGGGGGAAGAATGAAAAACTGTTTTTT. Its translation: CASSPQLRGKNEKLFF.

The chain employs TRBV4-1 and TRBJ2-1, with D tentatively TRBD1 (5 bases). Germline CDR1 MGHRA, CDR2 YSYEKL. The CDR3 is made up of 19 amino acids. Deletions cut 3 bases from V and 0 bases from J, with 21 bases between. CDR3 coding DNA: TGCGCCAGCAGCCACCGTTGGGATTGGGCAGACAGCTCCTACAATGAGCAGTTCTTC. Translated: CASSHRWDWADSSYNEQFF.

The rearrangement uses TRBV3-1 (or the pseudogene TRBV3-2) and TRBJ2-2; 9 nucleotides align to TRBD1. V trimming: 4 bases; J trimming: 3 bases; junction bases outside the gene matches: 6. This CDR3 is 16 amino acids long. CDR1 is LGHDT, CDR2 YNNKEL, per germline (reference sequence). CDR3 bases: TGTGCCAGCAGCCCTCGGCGGACAGGGGACACCGGGGAGCTGTTTTTT. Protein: CASSPRRTGDTGELFF.

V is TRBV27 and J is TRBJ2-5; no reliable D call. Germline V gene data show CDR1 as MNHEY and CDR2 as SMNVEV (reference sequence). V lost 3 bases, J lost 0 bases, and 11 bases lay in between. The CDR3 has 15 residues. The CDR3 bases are TGTGCCAGCAGTTTGCTTCCCAGGAACCAAGAGACCCAGTACTTC. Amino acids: CASSLLPRNQETQYF.

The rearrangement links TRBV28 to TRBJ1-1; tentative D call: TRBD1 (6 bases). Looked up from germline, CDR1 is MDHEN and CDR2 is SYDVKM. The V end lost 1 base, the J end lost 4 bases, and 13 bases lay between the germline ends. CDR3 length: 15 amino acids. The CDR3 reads CASSLYPGRGTEAFF. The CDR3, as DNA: TGTGCCAGCAGTTTATATCCAGGCAGGGGCACTGAAGCTTTCTTT.

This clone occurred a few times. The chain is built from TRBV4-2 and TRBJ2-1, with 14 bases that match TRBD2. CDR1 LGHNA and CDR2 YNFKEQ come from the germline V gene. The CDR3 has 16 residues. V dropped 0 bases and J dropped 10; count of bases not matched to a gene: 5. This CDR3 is CASSQDGTSGSDEQFF. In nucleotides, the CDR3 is TGTGCCAGCAGCCAAGACGGGACTAGCGGGAGTGACGAGCAGTTCTTC.

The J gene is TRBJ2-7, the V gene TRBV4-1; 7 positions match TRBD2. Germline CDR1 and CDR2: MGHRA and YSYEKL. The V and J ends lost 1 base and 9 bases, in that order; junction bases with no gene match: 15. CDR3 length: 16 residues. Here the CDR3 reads CASSQAWTSGGRGQYF. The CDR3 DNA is TGCGCCAGCAGCCAAGCATGGACTAGTGGGGGACGTGGGCAGTACTTC.

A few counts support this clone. CDR3 sequence: CATGLAGGVDTQYF. The CDR3 DNA follows: TGTGCCACGGGACTAGCGGGAGGAGTAGATACGCAGTATTTT. The chain has TRBV6-6 and TRBJ2-3; 15 bases line up with TRBD2. CDR3 size: 14 residues. V was pared by 10 bases and J by 5 bases, with 4 bases of the junction left unmatched. CDR1 and CDR2 (germline): MNHNY, SVGAGI (reference sequence).

The CDR3 bases are TGCGCCAGCACCTGGGACAAGAACACTGAAGCTTTCTTT. Residues: CASTWDKNTEAFF. The chain employs TRBV23-1 and TRBJ1-1; the D gene is possibly TRBD1 (6 bases). TRBV23-1 qualifies as an ORF whose function is uncertain. V was cut by 7 bases and J by 1 base, with 10 bases left in between. CDR3 size: 13 residues.

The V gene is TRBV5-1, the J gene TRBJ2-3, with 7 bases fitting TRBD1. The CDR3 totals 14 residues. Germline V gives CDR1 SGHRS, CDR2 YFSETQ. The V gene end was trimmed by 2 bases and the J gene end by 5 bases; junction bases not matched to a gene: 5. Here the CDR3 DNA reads TGCGCCAGCAGCTTTCGACAGGGTGGAGATACGCAGTATTTT. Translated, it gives CASSFRQGGDTQYF. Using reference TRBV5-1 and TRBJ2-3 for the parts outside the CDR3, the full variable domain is KAGVTQTPRYLIKTRGQQVTLSCSPISGHRSVSWYQQTPGQGLQFLFEYFSETQRNKGNFPGRFSGRQFSNSRSEMNVSTLELGDSALYLCASSFRQGGDTQYFGPGTRLTVL.

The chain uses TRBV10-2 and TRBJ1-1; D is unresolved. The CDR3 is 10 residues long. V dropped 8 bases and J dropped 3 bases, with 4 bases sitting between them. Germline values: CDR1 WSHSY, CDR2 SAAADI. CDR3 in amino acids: CASRDTEAFF. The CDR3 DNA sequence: TGCGCCAGCCGAGACACTGAAGCTTTCTTT.

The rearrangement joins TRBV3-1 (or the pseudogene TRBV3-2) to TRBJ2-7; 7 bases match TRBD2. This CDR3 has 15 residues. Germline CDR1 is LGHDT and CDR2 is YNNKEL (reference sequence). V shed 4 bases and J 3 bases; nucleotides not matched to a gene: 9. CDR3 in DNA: TGTGCCAGCAGCCCTCGGCGGGGGAGCCACTACGAGCAGTACTTC. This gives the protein CASSPRRGSHYEQYF.

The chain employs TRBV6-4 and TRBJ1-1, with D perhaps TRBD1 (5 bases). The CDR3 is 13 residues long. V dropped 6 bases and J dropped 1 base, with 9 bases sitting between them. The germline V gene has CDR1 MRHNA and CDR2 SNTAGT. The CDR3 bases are TGTGCCAGCAGGGGGGGGAGGAACACTGAAGCTTTCTTT. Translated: CASRGGRNTEAFF.

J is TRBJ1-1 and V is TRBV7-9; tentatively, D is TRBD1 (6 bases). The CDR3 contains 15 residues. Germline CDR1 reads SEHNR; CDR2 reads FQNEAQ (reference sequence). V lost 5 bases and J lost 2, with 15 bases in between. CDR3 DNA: TGTGCCAGCAGCGTAAATTCCAGGGGAAACACTGAAGCTTTCTTT. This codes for CASSVNSRGNTEAFF.

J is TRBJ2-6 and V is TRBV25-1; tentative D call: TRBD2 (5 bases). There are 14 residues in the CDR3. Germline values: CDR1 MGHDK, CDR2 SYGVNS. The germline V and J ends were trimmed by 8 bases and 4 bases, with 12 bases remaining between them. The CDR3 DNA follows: TGTGCCAGCCCGAGGGCCTGGGGGGCCAACGTCCTGACTTTC. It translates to CASPRAWGANVLTF. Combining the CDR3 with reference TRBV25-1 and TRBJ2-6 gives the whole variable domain EADIYQTPRYLVIGTGKKITLECSQTMGHDKMYWYQQDPGMELHLIHYSYGVNSTEKGDLSSESTVSRIRTEHFPLTLESARPSHTSQYLCASPRAWGANVLTFGAGSRLTVL.

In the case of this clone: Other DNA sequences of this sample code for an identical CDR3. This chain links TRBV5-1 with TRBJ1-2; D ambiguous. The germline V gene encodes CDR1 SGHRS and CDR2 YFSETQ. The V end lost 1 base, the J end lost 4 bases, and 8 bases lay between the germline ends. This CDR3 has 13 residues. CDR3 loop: CASSLSRGYGYTF. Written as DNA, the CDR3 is TGCGCCAGCAGCTTGAGTCGAGGCTATGGCTACACCTTC.

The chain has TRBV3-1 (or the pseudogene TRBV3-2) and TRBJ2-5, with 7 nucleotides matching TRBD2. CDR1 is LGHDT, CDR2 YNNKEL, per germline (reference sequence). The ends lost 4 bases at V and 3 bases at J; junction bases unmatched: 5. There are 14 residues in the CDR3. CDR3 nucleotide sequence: TGTGCCAGCAGCCGGTCCGGGAGGAAAGAGACCCAGTACTTC. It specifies CASSRSGRKETQYF.

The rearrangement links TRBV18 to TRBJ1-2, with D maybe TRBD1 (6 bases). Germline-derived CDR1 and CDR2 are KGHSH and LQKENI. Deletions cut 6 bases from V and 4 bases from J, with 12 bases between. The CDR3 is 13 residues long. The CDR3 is CASSQGLAYGYTF. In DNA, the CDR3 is TGTGCCAGCTCGCAGGGGTTGGCCTATGGCTACACCTTC.

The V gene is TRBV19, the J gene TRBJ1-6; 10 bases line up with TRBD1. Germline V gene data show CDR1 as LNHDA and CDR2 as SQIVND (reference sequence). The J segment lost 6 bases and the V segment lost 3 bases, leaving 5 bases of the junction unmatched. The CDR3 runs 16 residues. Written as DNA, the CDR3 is TGTGCCAGTAGTATCCCGAGACAGGGGGCTAATTCACCCCTCCACTTT. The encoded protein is CASSIPRQGANSPLHF.